This is a list of T cell receptor beta chains from one sample in a study of breast tumors, draining lymph nodes, adjacent tissues. TCRdb re-analysed the multiplex PCR reads in MiXCR, keeping a single row per CDR3 protein. This table holds approximately 130,000 distinct CDR3 sequences, 21% found once. The material sequenced was axillary lymph node tissue. These TCRs come from a female donor with breast cancer. Some clones in this sample may be carry-over from other donors' samples. Both conserved end residues are part of each CDR3. The order of the fields is J gene, clone size, D gene, V gene, CDR3 DNA, CDR3 protein. D genes are given only for firm matches. Rows give clone size only sometimes, using once, few, many, or a class for an expanded clone.

J: TRBJ1-1; size: NA; D: NA; V: TRBV24-1; DNA: TGTGCCACCAGTGACGGGTGGGGGACTGAAGCTTTCTTT; CDR3: CATSDGWGTEAFF
J: TRBJ2-7; size: many; D: TRBD2; V: TRBV20-1; DNA: TGCAGTGCTAGACTGCCAGCGGGAGAGGGTAGGGCCTACGAGCAGTACTTC; CDR3: CSARLPAGEGRAYEQYF
J: TRBJ2-5; size: NA; D: NA; V: TRBV4-1; DNA: TGCGCCAGCAGCCAAACAACAGGGCCCCAGTACTTC; CDR3: CASSQTTGPQYF
J: TRBJ2-1; size: many; D: TRBD2; V: TRBV20-1; DNA: TGCAGTGCTAAGAGGGGACTAGCGGGAGGTTTCCCCAACAATGAGCAGTTCTTC; CDR3: CSAKRGLAGGFPNNEQFF
J: TRBJ2-1; size: NA; D: NA; V: TRBV28; DNA: TGTGCCAGCTCCCTCAGGGTCGGTCTGTTCTTC; CDR3: CASSLRVGLFF
J: TRBJ2-2; size: many; D: NA; V: TRBV2; DNA: TGTGCCAGCAGTGTATTGCTTTCCGGGACCGGGGAGCTGTTTTTT; CDR3: CASSVLLSGTGELFF
J: TRBJ1-2; size: many; D: NA; V: TRBV5-4; DNA: TGTGCCAGCACCCCGGACCCCACCGCTCGCTATGGCTACACCTTC; CDR3: CASTPDPTARYGYTF
J: TRBJ1-5; size: many; D: NA; V: TRBV4-1; DNA: TGCGCCAGCAGCCAACGGGACATCACTCAGCCCCAGCATTTT; CDR3: CASSQRDITQPQHF
J: TRBJ2-1; size: NA; D: TRBD2; V: TRBV3-1; DNA: TGTGCCAGCAGCCAGAGGGGACTAGCGGGCAATGAGCAGTTCTTC; CDR3: CASSQRGLAGNEQFF
J: TRBJ1-5; size: many; D: NA; V: TRBV3-1; DNA: TGTGCCAGCAGCCGGGCAGAAGATCAGCCCCAGCATTTT; CDR3: CASSRAEDQPQHF